The entry below gives a single T cell receptor (beta chain) sequence along with its context. Its binding antigen is unknown. No base-level quality is on record; no much larger clone is a single base apart. The source of the sample is a study of blood T cell repertoires in COVID-19 (dated by TCRdb to 2020 to 2021). About the study as a whole: Collaborator samples came from the United States, Italy and Spain and covered acute and convalescent phases of COVID-19. The prospective study material was composed of cDNA or gDNA derived from T cells, B-cell-depleted T cells, or PBMCs. Subjects who had been exposed to COVID-19, were actively infected with it, or had recovered from it provided the deeply sampled blood TCRbeta repertoires that made up the dataset. The repertoires were made available in a free public database intended to serve as a resource for research on the immune response to SARS-CoV-2. Samples were obtained from the ongoing ImmuneRACE study (first 160 participants) and from 1,200 or so subjects provided by 6 global collaborators. Nearly every sample came with metadata listing a de-identified subject ID, COVID-19 status, age in years and sex. Where HLA class I and class II types were available, the types were taken from metadata supplied by the sample provider, not from assay-based typing. The research as a whole found: The quantity of clinical and demographic metadata differed by source and by participant and was supplied without curation.

Enrolling through a virtual design, the prospective study's participants ranged in age from about 18 to 89 years and lived across about two dozen United States geographic areas. In the prospective study, cohorts were assigned on the basis of participant-reported clinical history obtained from a screening survey and a study questionnaire. Each participant in the prospective study had whole blood, serum and a nasopharyngeal or oropharyngeal swab collected by mobile phlebotomists. Prospective study participants could optionally give additional blood draws and questionnaires over an approximately two-month period. Before DNA extraction, blood samples from the prospective study were shipped at room temperature or frozen. The germline V gene (reference sequence) yields LNHNV for CDR1 and YYDKDF for CDR2. The V and J ends are trimmed by 6 bases and 2 bases, leaving 11 bases between them. The CDR3 measures 14 amino acids from cysteine to phenylalanine. Only the CDR3 DNA stays, 42 bases, in frame from base 1.

TCRbeta CDR3 regions were amplified from genomic DNA by means of the immunoSEQ Assay, a bias-controlled multiplex PCR. Per the authors' processing: The number of nucleated cells in each sample was estimated by amplification of reference gene primers within the assay. To quantify the absolute abundance of each unique TCRbeta CDR3 rearrangement, sequence reads were collapsed and filtered. Productive Simpson clonality was computed per sample as the square root of Simpson's diversity index over productive rearrangements. The table was pulled from immuneACCESS by TCRdb, which kept in-frame rearrangements only. Such tables lose some clones; where checked, under half of the loss comes from unresolved V genes, and the rest has no known cause. V and J calls and clone size are as listed in that table; D and trimming were resolved from the DNA. The sample profile shows around 85,000 clones; 80% to 90% of them were found once. The leading ten clones occupy roughly 1.2% of the sample.

The sequenced material came from PBMCs or T cells enriched from blood (not recorded which). The receptor comes from a woman aged 45-59 years with acute COVID-19. The chain is encoded by TRBV15 joined to TRBJ1-5; the D gene is perhaps TRBD1, on 5 matching bases. The nucleotide sequence is TGTGCCACCAGGAGGGGAGGGGGCAATCAGCCCCAGCATTTT. It is translated as CATRRGGGNQPQHF.